This TCR beta chain derives from a study of shared clonotypes between healthy human individuals. Unsorted PBMC samples were amplified in replicate PCRs containing roughly 290 ng DNA, tens of thousands of T cell genomes. Profiling relied on immunoSEQ multiplex PCR, and the TCRdb table lists in-frame clones only, not all of them. The sample gives about 490,000 clones, roughly 78% of which show up once; approximately 12% is in the top ten. CDR3 length: 16 amino acids. Germline trimming cut 4 bases from V and 4 bases from J; bases unmatched to any gene: 12. Germline assignment: CDR1 SGHRS and CDR2 YFSETQ. Healthy HIV-negative adults with no recent acute infections or vaccinations were recruited as donors. The donors, all of them Caucasian adults, lived in Nashville, Tennessee.

Material: PBMCs. This sequence was found in a woman in her thirties or forties in good health. Some clones in this sample may be carry-over from other donors' samples. The chain recombines TRBV5-1 with TRBJ2-7; 9 nucleotides match TRBD2. CDR3 DNA sequence: TGCGCCAGCAGCCCAGCGGGGGGCGGGAGTATTTACGAGCAGTACTTC. Protein sequence: CASSPAGGGSIYEQYF.